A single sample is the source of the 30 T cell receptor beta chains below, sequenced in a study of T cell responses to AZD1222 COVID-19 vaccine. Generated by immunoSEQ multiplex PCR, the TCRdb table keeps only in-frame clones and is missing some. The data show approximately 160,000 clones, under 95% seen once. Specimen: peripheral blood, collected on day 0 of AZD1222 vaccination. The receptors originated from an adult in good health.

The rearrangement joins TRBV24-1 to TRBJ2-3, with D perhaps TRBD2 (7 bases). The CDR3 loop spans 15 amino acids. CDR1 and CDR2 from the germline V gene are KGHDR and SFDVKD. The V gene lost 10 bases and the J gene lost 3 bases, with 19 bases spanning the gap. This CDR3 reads CATSWGGAVTDTQYF. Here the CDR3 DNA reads TGTGCCACTTCCTGGGGGGGGGCAGTGACAGATACGCAGTATTTT.

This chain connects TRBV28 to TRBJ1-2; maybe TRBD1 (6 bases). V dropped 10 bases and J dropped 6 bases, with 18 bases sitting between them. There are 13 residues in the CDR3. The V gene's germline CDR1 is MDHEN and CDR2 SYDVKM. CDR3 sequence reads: CATLRNRANGYTF. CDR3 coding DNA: TGTGCCACGCTTAGGAACAGGGCGAATGGCTACACCTTC.

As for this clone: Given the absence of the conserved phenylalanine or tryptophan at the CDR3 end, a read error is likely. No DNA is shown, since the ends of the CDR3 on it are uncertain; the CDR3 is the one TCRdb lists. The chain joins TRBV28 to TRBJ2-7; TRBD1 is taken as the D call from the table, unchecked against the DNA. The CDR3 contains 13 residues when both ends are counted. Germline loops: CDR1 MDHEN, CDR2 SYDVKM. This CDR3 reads CASSSLLDRGLYL.

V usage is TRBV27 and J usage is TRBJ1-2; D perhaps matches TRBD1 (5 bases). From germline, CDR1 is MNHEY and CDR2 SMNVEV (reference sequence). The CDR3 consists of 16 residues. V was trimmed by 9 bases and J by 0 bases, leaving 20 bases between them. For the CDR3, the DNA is TGTGCCAGTAGCCGCGCGGGGCGCCCCTCTAACTATGGCTACACCTTC. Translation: CASSRAGRPSNYGYTF.

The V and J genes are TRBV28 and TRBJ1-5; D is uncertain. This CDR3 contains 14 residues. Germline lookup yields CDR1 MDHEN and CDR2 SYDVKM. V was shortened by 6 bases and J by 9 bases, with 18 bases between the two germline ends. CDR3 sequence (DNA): TGTGCCAGCAGCGTCACCTCCGGGAAGCCGCCCCAGCATTTT. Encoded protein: CASSVTSGKPPQHF.

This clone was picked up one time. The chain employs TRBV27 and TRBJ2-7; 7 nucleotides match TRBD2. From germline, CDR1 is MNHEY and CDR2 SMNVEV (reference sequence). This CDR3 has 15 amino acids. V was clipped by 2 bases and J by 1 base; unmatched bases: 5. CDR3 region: CASSLGSGVSYEQYF. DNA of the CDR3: TGTGCCAGCAGTTTAGGGAGCGGGGTTTCCTACGAGCAGTACTTC.

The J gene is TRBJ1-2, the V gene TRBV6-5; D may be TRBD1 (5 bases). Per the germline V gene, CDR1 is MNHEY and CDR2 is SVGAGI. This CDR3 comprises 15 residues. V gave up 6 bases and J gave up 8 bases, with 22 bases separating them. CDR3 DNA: TGTGCCAGCAGACACCCCGCTACGGGACGCGAAGGCTACACCTTC. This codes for CASRHPATGREGYTF.

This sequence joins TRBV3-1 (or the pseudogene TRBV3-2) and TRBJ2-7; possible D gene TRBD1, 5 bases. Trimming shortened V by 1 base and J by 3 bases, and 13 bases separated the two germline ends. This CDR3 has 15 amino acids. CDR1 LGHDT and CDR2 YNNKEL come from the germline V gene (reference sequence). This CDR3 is CASSQVQGLGYEQYF. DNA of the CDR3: TGTGCCAGCAGCCAAGTGCAGGGCCTGGGCTACGAGCAGTACTTC.

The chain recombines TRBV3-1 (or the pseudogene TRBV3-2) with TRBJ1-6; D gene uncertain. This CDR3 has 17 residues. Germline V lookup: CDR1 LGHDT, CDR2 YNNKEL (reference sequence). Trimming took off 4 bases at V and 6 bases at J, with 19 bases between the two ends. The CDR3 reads CASSPISNREVNSPLHF. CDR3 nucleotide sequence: TGTGCCAGCAGCCCTATTTCCAACCGGGAGGTTAATTCACCCCTCCACTTT.

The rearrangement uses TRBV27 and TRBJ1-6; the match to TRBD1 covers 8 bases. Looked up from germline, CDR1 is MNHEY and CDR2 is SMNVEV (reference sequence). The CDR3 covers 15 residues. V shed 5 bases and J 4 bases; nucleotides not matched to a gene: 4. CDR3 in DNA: TGTGCCAGCAGTCCCAACAGGGGGTATAATTCACCCCTCCACTTT. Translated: CASSPNRGYNSPLHF.

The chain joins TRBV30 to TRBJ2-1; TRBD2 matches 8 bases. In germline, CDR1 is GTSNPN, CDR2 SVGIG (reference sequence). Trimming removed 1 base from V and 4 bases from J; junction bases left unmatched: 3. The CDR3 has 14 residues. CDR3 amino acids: CAWSEASGYNEQFF. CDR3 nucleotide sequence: TGTGCCTGGAGTGAGGCTAGCGGGTACAATGAGCAGTTCTTC.

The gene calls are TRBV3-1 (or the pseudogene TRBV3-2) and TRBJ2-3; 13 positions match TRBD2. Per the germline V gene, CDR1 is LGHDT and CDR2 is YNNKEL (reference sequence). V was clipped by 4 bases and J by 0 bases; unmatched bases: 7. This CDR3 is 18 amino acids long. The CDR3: CASSRTSGRASSTDTQYF. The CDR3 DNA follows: TGTGCCAGCAGCCGCACTAGCGGGAGGGCCTCGAGCACAGATACGCAGTATTTT.

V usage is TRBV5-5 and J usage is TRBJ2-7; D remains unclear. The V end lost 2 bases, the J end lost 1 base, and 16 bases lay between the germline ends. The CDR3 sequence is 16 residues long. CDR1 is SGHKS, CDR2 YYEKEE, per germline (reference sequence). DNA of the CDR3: TGTGCCAGCAGCTTTGAGTCACCCGATACATCCTACGAGCAGTACTTC. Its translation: CASSFESPDTSYEQYF.

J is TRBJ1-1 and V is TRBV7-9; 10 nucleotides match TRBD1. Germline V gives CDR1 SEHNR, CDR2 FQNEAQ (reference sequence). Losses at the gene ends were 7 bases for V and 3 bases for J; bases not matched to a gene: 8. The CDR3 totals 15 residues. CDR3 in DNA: TGTGCCAGCAAACTCGGGACAGGGGAACACACTGAAGCTTTCTTT. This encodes CASKLGTGEHTEAFF. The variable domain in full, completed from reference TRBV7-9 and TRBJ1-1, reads DTGVSQNPRHKITKRGQNVTFRCDPISEHNRLYWYRQTLGQGPEFLTYFQNEAQLEKSRLLSDRFSAERPKGSFSTLEIQRTEQGDSAMYLCASKLGTGEHTEAFFGQGTRLTVV.

This chain's CDR3 is CASSPGPSYSNQPQHF. CDR3 bases: TGTGCCAGCAGTCCCGGGCCTTCATATAGCAATCAGCCCCAGCATTTT. The rearrangement joins TRBV27 to TRBJ1-5; the D is unclear. CDR3 length: 16 residues. The germline V gene encodes CDR1 MNHEY and CDR2 SMNVEV (reference sequence). V dropped 5 bases and J dropped 0 bases, with 14 bases sitting between them.

The CDR3 loop is CASSLVFGHLANTEAFF. The CDR3 DNA is TGTGCCAGCAGCTTAGTATTCGGACACCTAGCGAACACTGAAGCTTTCTTT. The rearrangement joins TRBV7-9 to TRBJ1-1; perhaps TRBD1 as D (5 bases). The CDR3 is made up of 17 amino acids. V was cut by 1 base and J by 1 base, with 16 bases left in between. Germline lookup yields CDR1 SEHNR and CDR2 FQNEAQ (reference sequence).

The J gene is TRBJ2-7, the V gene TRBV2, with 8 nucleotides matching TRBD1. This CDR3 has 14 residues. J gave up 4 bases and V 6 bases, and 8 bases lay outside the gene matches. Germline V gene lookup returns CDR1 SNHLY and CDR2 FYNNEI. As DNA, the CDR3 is TGTGCCAGCAGCGCAGGGGGCTTAATATACGAGCAGTACTTC. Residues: CASSAGGLIYEQYF.

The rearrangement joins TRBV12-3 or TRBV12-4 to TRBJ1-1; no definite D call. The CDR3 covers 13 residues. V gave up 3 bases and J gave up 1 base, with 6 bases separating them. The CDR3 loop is CASSLWRNTEAFF. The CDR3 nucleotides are TGTGCCAGCAGTTTGTGGCGGAACACTGAAGCTTTCTTT.

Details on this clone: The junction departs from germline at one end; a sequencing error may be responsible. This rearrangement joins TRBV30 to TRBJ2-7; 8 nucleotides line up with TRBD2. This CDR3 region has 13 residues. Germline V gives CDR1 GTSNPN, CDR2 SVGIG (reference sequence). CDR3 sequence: CARRSTSVYEQYF. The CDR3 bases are TGTGCCCGGAGGTCGACTAGCGTCTACGAGCAGTACTTC.

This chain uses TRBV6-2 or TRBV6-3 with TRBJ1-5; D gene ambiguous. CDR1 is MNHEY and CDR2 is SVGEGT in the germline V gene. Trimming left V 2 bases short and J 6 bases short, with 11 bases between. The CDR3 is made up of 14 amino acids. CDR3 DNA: TGTGCCAGCAGTTACGAGGCAGGAGGTCAGCCCCAGCATTTT. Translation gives CASSYEAGGQPQHF.

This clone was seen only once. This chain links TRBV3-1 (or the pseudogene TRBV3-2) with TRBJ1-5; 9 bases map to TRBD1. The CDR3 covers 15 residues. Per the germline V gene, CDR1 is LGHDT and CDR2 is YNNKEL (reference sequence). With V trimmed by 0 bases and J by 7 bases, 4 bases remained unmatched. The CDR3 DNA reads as TGTGCCAGCAGCCAAGACGGCACAGGGGGCCAGCCCCAGCATTTT. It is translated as CASSQDGTGGQPQHF.

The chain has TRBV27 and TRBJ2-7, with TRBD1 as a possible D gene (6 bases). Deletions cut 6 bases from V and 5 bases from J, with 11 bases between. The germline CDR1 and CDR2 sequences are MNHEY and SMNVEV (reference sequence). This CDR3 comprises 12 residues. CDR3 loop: CASSPGDHEQYF. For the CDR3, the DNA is TGTGCCAGCAGCCCAGGGGACCACGAGCAGTACTTC.

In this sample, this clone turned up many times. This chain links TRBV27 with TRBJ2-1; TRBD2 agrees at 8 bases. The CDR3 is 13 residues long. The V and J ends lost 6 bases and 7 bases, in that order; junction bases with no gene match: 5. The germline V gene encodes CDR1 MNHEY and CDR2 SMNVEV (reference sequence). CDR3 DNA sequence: TGTGCCAGCAGACCACTAGCGGTGAATGAGCAGTTCTTC. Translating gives CASRPLAVNEQFF.

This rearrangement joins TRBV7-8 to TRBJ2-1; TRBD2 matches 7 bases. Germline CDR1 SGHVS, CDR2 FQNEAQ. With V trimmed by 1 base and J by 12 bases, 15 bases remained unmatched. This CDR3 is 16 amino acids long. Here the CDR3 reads CASSLVSGTDTMGQFF. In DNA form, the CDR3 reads TGTGCCAGCAGCTTAGTAAGCGGGACCGATACAATGGGGCAGTTCTTC.

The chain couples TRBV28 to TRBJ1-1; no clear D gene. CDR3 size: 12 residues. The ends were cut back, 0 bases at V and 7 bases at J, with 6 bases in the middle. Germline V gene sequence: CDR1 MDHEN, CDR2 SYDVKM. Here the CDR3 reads CASSLWSGEAFF. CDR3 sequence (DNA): TGTGCCAGCAGTTTATGGTCCGGTGAAGCTTTCTTT.

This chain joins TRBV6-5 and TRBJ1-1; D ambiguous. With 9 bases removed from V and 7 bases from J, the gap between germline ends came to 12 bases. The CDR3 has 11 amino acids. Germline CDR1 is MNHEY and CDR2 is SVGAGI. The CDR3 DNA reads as TGTGCCAGTGTAACCCTGGGTGAAGCTTTCTTT. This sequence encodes CASVTLGEAFF.

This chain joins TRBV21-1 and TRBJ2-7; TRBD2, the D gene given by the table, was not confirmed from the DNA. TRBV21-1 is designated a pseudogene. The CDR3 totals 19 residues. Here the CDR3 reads CASSGGTSGRALERYEQYF. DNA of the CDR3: TGTGCCAGCAGCGGCGGGACTAGCGGGAGGGCCTTGGAGCGCTACGAGCAGTACTTC.

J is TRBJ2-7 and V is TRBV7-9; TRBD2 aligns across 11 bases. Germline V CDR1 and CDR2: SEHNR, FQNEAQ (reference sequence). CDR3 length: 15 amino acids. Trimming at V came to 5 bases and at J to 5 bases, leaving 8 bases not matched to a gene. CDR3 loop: CASSAPGLAGNEQYF. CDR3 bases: TGTGCCAGCAGCGCGCCTGGACTAGCGGGTAACGAGCAGTACTTC.

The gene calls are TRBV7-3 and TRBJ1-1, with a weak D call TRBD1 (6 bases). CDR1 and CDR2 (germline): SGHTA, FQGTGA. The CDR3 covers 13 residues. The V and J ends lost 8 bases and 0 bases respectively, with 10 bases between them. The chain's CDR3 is CASSQGMNTEAFF. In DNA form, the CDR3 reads TGTGCCAGCTCACAGGGCATGAACACTGAAGCTTTCTTT.

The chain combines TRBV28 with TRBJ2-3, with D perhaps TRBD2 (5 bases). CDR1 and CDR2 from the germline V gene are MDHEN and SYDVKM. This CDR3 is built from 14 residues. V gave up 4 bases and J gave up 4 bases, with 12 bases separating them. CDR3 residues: CASSYIEGADTQYF. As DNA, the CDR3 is TGTGCCAGCAGTTATATAGAGGGCGCAGATACGCAGTATTTT.